This T cell receptor (beta chain) was found in a study of blood T cell repertoires in COVID-19. Clinical history as reported by participants underpinned cohort assignment. CDR3 length equals 17 residues. In germline, CDR1 is LNHDA, CDR2 SQIVND (reference sequence). Trimming removed 3 bases from V and 5 bases from J; junction bases left unmatched: 6. Clones were read by immunoSEQ multiplex PCR, and TCRdb kept only the in-frame ones, dropping some. The data contain under 200,000 clones, 82% of them seen just once; the ten biggest clones take up under 6.5%. Sequenced sample: PBMCs or T cells enriched from blood (not recorded which). The receptor comes from a woman aged 55 to 70 with acute COVID-19. The chain is built from TRBV19 and TRBJ2-1; TRBD2 agrees at 14 bases. CDR3 region: CASSIRTSGRINNEQFF. CDR3 DNA sequence: TGTGCCAGTAGTATTCGGACTAGCGGGAGGATCAACAATGAGCAGTTCTTC.